The 2 T cell receptor beta chains below all came from one sample that was sequenced in a study of glioma-infiltrating T cells after dendritic cell vaccination. This sample's time point: after dendritic cell vaccination, including at tumor progression/relapse. The data were produced by immunoSEQ multiplex PCR, yet TCRdb's version contains in-frame clones alone and is incomplete. The sample lists 90,000 to 110,000 clones, nearly 90% occurring once. The sample was blood, taken after dendritic cell vaccination. The origin of the receptors is a human donor with glioblastoma.

This chain links TRBV18 with TRBJ2-5; perhaps TRBD1 as D (6 bases). The germline V gene encodes CDR1 KGHSH and CDR2 LQKENI. Deletions cut 3 bases from V and 2 bases from J, with 16 bases between. The CDR3 consists of 16 residues. This CDR3 reads CASSPRTANLQETQYF. CDR3 nucleotides: TGTGCCAGCTCACCCCGGACAGCCAACCTACAAGAGACCCAGTACTTC. Looking up the rest from reference TRBV18 and TRBJ2-5 gives the full variable domain: NAGVMQNPRHLVRRRGQEARLRCSPMKGHSHVYWYRQLPEEGLKFMVYLQKENIIDESGMPKERFSAEFPKEGPSILRIQQVVRGDSAAYFCASSPRTANLQETQYFGPGTRLLVL.

For the CDR3, the DNA is TGTGCCAGCTCACCGGGCCCGAATGAAAAACTGTTTTTT. Translation gives CASSPGPNEKLFF. This chain uses TRBV18 with TRBJ1-4; no clear D. This CDR3 comprises 13 residues. Germline V gene lookup returns CDR1 KGHSH and CDR2 LQKENI. V was cut by 3 bases and J by 5 bases, with 7 bases left in between. The full variable domain, rest sourced from reference TRBV18 and TRBJ1-4, is NAGVMQNPRHLVRRRGQEARLRCSPMKGHSHVYWYRQLPEEGLKFMVYLQKENIIDESGMPKERFSAEFPKEGPSILRIQQVVRGDSAAYFCASSPGPNEKLFFGSGTQLSVL.